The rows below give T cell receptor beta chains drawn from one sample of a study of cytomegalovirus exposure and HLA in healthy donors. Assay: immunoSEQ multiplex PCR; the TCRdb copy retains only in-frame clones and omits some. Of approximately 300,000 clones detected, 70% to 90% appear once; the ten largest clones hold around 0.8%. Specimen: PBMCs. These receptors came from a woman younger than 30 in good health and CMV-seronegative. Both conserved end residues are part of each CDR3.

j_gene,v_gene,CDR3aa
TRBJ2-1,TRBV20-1,CSGLEYNEQFF
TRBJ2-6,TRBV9,CASNHRGSGANVLTF
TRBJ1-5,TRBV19,CASQRTASNQPQHF
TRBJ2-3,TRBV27,CASRPTSTDTQYF
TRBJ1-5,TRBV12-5,CASGSGTGGGNQPQHF
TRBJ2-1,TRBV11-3,CASSRDSGRSYNEQFF
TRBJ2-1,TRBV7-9,CASSPGQGPSIERPFF
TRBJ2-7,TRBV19,CASSAPGTQPYEQYF
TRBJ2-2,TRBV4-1,CASSHSGDYTGELFF
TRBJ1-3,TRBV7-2,CASSLGQGALGNTIYF
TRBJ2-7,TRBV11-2,CASSLGGGRGNEQYF
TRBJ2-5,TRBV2,CASSEGGPQETQYF
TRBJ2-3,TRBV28,CASSLGEDTQYF